These T cell receptor beta chains were read from a single sample in a study of cytomegalovirus exposure and HLA in healthy donors. The assay was immunoSEQ multiplex PCR, and TCRdb's table has in-frame clones only and misses some. The sample has 150,000 or so clones; around 79% are singletons. Source material: PBMCs. Receptor source: a woman in her thirties or forties in good health and CMV-seropositive. Both conserved end residues are part of each CDR3. A D gene is named only where the DNA matches it firmly. Size is stated for part of the rows, as once, few or many counts, or as a class when the clone is expanded.

CASSASGGDTQYF	TGTGCCAGCAGCGCTAGCGGGGGAGATACGCAGTATTTT	NA	TRBD2	TRBV9	TRBJ2-3
CASRSGANYGYTF	TGTGCCAGCAGATCGGGAGCTAACTATGGCTACACCTTC	NA	NA	TRBV6-5	TRBJ1-2
CASSFQTGAIGTGELFF	TGCGCCAGCAGCTTCCAGACAGGGGCGATAGGCACCGGGGAGCTGTTTTTT	NA	TRBD1	TRBV5-1	TRBJ2-2
CASSPGQGGYTGELFF	TGTGCCAGCAGCCCCGGACAGGGTGGTTACACCGGGGAGCTGTTTTTT	NA	NA	TRBV21-1	TRBJ2-2
CASSVQTGQETQYF	TGTGCCAGCAGCGTCCAGACAGGACAAGAGACCCAGTACTTC	few	NA	TRBV9	TRBJ2-5
CAWSFGQGPEAFF	TGTGCCTGGAGTTTCGGACAGGGCCCTGAAGCTTTCTTT	NA	TRBD1	TRBV30	TRBJ1-1
CASSLGGGGGEYNEQFF	TGTGCCAGCAGCTTAGGGGGTGGCGGGGGGGAATACAATGAGCAGTTCTTC	NA	TRBD2	TRBV7-2	TRBJ2-1
CASSRLAGSNEQFF	TGCGCCAGCAGTAGACTAGCGGGGTCCAATGAGCAGTTCTTC	NA	TRBD2	TRBV10-2	TRBJ2-1
CASSPTWGGDMNEQFF	TGTGCCAGCAGCCCCACCTGGGGGGGCGATATGAATGAGCAGTTCTTC	NA	NA	TRBV7-7	TRBJ2-1
CASSLSGKDYGYTF	TGTGCCAGCAGCCTGTCGGGGAAGGACTATGGCTACACCTTC	NA	NA	TRBV6-5	TRBJ1-2
CASSPGGNMVGQETQYF	TGTGCCAGCAGCCCGGGGGGGAACATGGTTGGGCAAGAGACCCAGTACTTC	NA	TRBD2	TRBV5-4	TRBJ2-5
CASSLRGVNTEAFF	TGCGCCAGCAGTTTGCGGGGGGTAAACACTGAAGCTTTCTTT	NA	NA	TRBV5-1	TRBJ1-1
CASSFGGAGELFF	TGCGCCAGCAGCTTTGGCGGGGCCGGGGAGCTGTTTTTT	few	NA	TRBV5-1	TRBJ2-2
CATNRASGEQYF	TGTGCCACCAACCGCGCCTCCGGCGAGCAGTACTTC	NA	NA	TRBV2	TRBJ2-7
CASGQAPSGANVLTF	TGTGCCAGTGGACAAGCGCCGTCTGGGGCCAACGTCCTGACTTTC	few	NA	TRBV2	TRBJ2-6
CASSPAGQNGRGAFF	TGTGCCAGCAGCCCGGCGGGACAGAATGGGAGAGGAGCTTTCTTT	NA	TRBD1	TRBV5-4	TRBJ1-1
CASSEAQGAPYGYTF	TGTGCCAGCAGTGAAGCGCAGGGGGCTCCATATGGCTACACCTTC	once	TRBD1	TRBV6-1	TRBJ1-2
CASSLSQGLDGYTF	TGTGCCAGCAGCTTGTCCCAGGGGCTAGATGGCTACACCTTC	few	NA	TRBV5-4	TRBJ1-2
CASSRPGTGDYGYTF	TGTGCCAGCAGTCGTCCCGGGACAGGGGACTATGGCTACACCTTC	few	TRBD1	TRBV28	TRBJ1-2
CAISDAAGGYGYTF	TGTGCCATCAGTGACGCGGCAGGGGGCTATGGCTACACCTTC	NA	TRBD1	TRBV10-3	TRBJ1-2
CASSQQGFSTGELFF	TGTGCCAGCAGCCAACAGGGGTTCAGCACCGGGGAGCTGTTTTTT	NA	TRBD1	TRBV5-5	TRBJ2-2
CSAPSGLGYTF	TGCAGTGCCCCGAGCGGGCTTGGCTACACCTTC	NA	NA	TRBV20-1	TRBJ1-2
CASSGGWTGSDEQYF	TGCGCCAGCAGCGGGGGGTGGACAGGGTCCGACGAGCAGTACTTC	NA	TRBD1	TRBV5-1	TRBJ2-7
CASNRAGGPSDTQYF	TGCGCCAGCAACCGAGCGGGGGGGCCATCAGATACGCAGTATTTT	NA	TRBD2	TRBV5-1	TRBJ2-3
CATSRDFPGTEKLFF	TGTGCCACCAGCAGAGACTTCCCAGGTACCGAAAAACTGTTTTTT	NA	NA	TRBV15	TRBJ1-4
CASYLAGGFYNEQFF	TGTGCCAGCTACCTAGCGGGGGGGTTCTACAATGAGCAGTTCTTC	NA	TRBD2	TRBV11-2	TRBJ2-1
CASSEGAATDTQYF	TGTGCCAGCAGTGAGGGAGCGGCCACAGATACGCAGTATTTT	NA	NA	TRBV2	TRBJ2-3
CASSLQVNTEAFF	TGTGCCAGCAGCTTACAGGTGAACACTGAAGCTTTCTTT	NA	NA	TRBV7-7	TRBJ1-1
CASSPPSGQGFGYTF	TGTGCCAGCAGCCCTCCCTCGGGACAGGGGTTTGGCTACACCTTC	few	TRBD1	TRBV14	TRBJ1-2
CATSRGGRYGNQPQHF	TGTGCCACCAGCAGAGGGGGGCGTTATGGCAATCAGCCCCAGCATTTT	NA	NA	TRBV15	TRBJ1-5